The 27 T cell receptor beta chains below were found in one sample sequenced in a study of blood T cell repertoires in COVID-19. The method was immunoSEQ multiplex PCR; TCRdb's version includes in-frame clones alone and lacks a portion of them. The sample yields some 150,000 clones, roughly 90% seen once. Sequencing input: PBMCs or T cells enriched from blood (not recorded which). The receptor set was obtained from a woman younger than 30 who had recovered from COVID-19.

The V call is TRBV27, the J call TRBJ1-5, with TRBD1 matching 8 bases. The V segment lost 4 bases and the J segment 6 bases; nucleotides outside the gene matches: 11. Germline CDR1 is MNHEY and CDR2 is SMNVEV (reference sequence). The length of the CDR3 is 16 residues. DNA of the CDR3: TGTGCCAGCAGTTCCTTCGGGACAGGCTACCTTCAGCCCCAGCATTTT. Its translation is CASSSFGTGYLQPQHF.

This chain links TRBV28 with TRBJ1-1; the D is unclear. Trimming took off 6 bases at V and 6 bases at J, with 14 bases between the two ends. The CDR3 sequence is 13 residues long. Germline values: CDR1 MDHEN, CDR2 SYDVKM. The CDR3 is CASSGGLRSEAFF. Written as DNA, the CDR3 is TGTGCCAGCAGCGGTGGGTTGAGGTCTGAAGCTTTCTTT.

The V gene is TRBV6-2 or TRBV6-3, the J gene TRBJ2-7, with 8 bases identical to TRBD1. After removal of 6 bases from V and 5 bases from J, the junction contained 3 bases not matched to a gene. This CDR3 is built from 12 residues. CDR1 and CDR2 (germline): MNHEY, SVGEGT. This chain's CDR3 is CASSRTGNEQYF. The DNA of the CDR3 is TGTGCCAGCAGCAGGACAGGGAACGAGCAGTACTTC.

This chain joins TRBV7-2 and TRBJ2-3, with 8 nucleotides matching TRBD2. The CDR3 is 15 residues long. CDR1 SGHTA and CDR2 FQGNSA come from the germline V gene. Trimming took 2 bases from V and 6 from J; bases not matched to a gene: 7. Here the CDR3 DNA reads TGTGCCAGCAGCTTAATAAGACTAGCGATGGATACGCAGTATTTT. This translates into CASSLIRLAMDTQYF. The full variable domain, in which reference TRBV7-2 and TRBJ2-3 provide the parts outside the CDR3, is GAGVSQSPSNKVTEKGKDVELRCDPISGHTALYWYRQSLGQGLEFLIYFQGNSAPDKSGLPSDRFSAERTGGSVSTLTIQRTQQEDSAVYLCASSLIRLAMDTQYFGPGTRLTVL.

The CDR3 region has the DNA TGTGCCAGCAGTGATTTCGAAGGGAGTAATTCACCCCTCCACTTT. It is translated as CASSDFEGSNSPLHF. The rearrangement joins TRBV25-1 to TRBJ1-6; D is ambiguous. CDR3 size: 15 residues. Trimming took off 3 bases at V and 6 bases at J, with 12 bases between the two ends. The germline V gene encodes CDR1 MGHDK and CDR2 SYGVNS.

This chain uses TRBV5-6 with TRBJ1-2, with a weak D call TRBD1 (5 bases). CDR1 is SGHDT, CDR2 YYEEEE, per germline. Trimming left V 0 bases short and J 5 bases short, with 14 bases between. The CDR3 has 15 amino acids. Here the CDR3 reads CASSLGRGLDYGYTF. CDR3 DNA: TGTGCCAGCAGCTTGGGGCGGGGCCTGGATTATGGCTACACCTTC.

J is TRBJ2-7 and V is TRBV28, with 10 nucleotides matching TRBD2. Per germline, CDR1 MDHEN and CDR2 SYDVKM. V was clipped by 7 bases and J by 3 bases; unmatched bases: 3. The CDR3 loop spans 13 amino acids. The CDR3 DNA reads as TGTGCCAGCAAGGCTAGCGGGAGCTACGAGCAGTACTTC. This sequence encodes CASKASGSYEQYF.

The CDR3 coding sequence is TGTGCCAGCAGTTTTGGCAGGGTATACGAGCAGTACTTC. Translation gives CASSFGRVYEQYF. The chain employs TRBV12-3 or TRBV12-4 and TRBJ2-7; the D gene is possibly TRBD1 (5 bases). The CDR3 contains 13 residues. V gave up 3 bases and J gave up 4 bases, with 10 bases separating them.

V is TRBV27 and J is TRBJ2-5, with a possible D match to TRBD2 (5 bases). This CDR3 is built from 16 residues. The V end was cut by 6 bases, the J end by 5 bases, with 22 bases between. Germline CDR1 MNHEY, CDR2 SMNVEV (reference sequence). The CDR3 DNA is TGTGCCAGCAGGCCTTTTTGGGAGCGTTCTTTTGAGACCCAGTACTTC. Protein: CASRPFWERSFETQYF.

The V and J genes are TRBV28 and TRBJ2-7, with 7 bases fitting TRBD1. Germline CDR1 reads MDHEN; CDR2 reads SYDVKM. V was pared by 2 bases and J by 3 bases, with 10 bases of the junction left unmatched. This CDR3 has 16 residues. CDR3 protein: CASSLRGWTGVYEQYF. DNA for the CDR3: TGTGCCAGCAGTTTAAGGGGGTGGACAGGAGTCTACGAGCAGTACTTC.

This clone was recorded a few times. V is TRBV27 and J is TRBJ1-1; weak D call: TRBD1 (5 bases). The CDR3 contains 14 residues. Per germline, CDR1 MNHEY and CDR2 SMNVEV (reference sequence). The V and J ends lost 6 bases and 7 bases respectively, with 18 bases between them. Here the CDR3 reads CASRRKGRWSEAFF. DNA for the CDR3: TGTGCCAGCAGACGTAAGGGGCGATGGAGTGAAGCTTTCTTT.

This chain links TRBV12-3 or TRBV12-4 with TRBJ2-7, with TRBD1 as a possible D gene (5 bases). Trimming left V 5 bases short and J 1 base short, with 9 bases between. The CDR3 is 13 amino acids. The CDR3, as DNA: TGTGCCAGCAGTCCCAGGGTATCCTACGAGCAGTACTTC. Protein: CASSPRVSYEQYF.

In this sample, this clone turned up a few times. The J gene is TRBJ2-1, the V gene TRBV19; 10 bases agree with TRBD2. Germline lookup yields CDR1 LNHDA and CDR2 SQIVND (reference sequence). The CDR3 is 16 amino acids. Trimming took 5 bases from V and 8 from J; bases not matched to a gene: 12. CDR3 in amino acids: CASSVSGTSVFDEQFF. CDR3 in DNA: TGTGCCAGTAGTGTATCTGGGACTAGCGTTTTCGATGAGCAGTTCTTC.

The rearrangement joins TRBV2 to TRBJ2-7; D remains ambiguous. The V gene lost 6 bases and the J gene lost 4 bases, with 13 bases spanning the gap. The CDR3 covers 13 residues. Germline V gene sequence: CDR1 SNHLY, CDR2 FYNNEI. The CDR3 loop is CASRTGGSYEQYF. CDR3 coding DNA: TGTGCCAGCAGAACCGGCGGTTCATACGAGCAGTACTTC.

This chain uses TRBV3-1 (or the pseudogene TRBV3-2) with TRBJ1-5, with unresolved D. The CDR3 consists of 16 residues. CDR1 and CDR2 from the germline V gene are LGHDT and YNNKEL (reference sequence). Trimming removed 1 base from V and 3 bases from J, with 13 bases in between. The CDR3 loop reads CASSQGPGMINQPQHF. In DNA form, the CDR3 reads TGTGCCAGCAGCCAAGGTCCCGGGATGATCAATCAGCCCCAGCATTTT.

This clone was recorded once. The CDR3 coding sequence is TGCAGTGCTAGTGGGCAGGGAAGACGCAATCAGCCCCAGCATTTT. It translates to CSASGQGRRNQPQHF. V gene TRBV20-1 combines with J gene TRBJ1-5; the D gene is possibly TRBD1 (5 bases). V was pared by 3 bases and J by 2 bases, with 14 bases between. There are 15 residues in the CDR3. Germline V lookup: CDR1 DFQATT, CDR2 SNEGSKA (reference sequence).

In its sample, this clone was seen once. The CDR3 nucleotides read TGCGCCAGCAGCCAAGGTCGAGGGAACGATGAAAAACTGTTTTTT. This sequence encodes CASSQGRGNDEKLFF. V gene TRBV4-1 combines with J gene TRBJ1-4; D is undetermined. The CDR3 has 15 residues. Trimming removed 1 base at V and 6 bases at J, with 12 bases between. CDR1 is MGHRA, CDR2 YSYEKL, per germline.

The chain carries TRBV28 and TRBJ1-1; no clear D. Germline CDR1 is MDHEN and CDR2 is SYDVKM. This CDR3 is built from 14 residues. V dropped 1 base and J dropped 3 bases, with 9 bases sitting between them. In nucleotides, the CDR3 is TGTGCCAGCAGTTTATTGCGGTTTTACACTGAAGCTTTCTTT. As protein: CASSLLRFYTEAFF.

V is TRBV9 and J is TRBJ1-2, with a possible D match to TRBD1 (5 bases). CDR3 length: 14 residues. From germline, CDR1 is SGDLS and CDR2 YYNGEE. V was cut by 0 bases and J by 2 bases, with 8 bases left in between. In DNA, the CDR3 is TGTGCCAGCAGCGTAGGCCCAGGGAACTATGGCTACACCTTC. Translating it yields CASSVGPGNYGYTF.

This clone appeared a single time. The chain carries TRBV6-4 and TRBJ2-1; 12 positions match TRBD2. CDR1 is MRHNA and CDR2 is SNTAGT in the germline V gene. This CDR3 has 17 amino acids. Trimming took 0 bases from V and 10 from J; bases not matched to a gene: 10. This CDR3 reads CASSDSSLAGGPKEQFF. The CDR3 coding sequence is TGTGCCAGCAGTGACTCGAGCCTAGCGGGAGGGCCGAAGGAGCAGTTCTTC.

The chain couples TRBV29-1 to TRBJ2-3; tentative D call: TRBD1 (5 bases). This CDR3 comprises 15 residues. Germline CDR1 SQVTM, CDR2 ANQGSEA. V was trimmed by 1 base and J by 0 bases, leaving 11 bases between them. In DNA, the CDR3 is TGCAGCGTTGAAGGCAGACAGTGGAGCACAGATACGCAGTATTTT. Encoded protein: CSVEGRQWSTDTQYF.

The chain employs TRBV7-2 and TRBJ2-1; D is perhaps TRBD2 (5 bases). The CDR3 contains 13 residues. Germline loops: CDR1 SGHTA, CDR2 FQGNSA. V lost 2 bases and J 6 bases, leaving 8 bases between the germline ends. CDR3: CASSLPGVNEQFF. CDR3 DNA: TGTGCCAGCAGCTTACCCGGGGTCAATGAGCAGTTCTTC.

Here the CDR3 reads CASSPQDEETQYF. CDR3 nucleotide sequence: TGTGCCAGCAGCCCACAGGACGAGGAGACCCAGTACTTC. The V and J genes are TRBV7-9 and TRBJ2-5, with D possibly matching TRBD1 (5 bases). V lost 5 bases and J lost 5, with 12 bases in between. The CDR3 sequence is 13 residues long. Germline CDR1 is SEHNR and CDR2 is FQNEAQ (reference sequence).

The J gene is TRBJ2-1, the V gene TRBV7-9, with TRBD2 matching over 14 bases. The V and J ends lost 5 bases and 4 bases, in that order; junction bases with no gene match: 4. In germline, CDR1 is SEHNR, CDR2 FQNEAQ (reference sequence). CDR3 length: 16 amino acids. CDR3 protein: CASSPRTSGRYNEQFF. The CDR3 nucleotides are TGTGCCAGCAGCCCCCGGACTAGCGGGAGGTACAATGAGCAGTTCTTC.

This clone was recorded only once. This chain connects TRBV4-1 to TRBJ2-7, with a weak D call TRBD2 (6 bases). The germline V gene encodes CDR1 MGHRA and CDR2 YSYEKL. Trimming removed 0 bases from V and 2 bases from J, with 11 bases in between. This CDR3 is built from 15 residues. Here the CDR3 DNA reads TGCGCCAGCAGCCAAGAGGGGGTAGCGGCCTACGAGCAGTACTTC. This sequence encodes CASSQEGVAAYEQYF.

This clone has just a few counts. The CDR3: CASSQDQGQPQHF. Here the CDR3 DNA reads TGCGCCAGCAGCCAAGATCAGGGGCAGCCCCAGCATTTT. V is TRBV4-3 and J is TRBJ1-5, with D possibly TRBD1 on 6 matching bases. Germline V CDR1 and CDR2: LGHNA, YSLEER. This CDR3 region has 13 residues. V gave up 0 bases and J gave up 7 bases, with 7 bases separating them.

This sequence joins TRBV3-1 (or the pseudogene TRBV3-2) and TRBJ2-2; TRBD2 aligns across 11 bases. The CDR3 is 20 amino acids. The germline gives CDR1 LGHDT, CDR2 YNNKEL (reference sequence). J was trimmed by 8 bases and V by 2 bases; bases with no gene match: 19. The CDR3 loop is CASSQFWGKGLADPPGELFF. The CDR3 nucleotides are TGTGCCAGCAGCCAATTTTGGGGGAAGGGACTAGCGGATCCCCCGGGGGAGCTGTTTTTT.